What follows describes a single TCR beta chain. Which antigen it targets is not known. No much larger clone is present one base from it, and per-base qualities are unavailable. Trimming leaves V shorter by 6 bases and J shorter by 7 bases, with the junction holding 9 bases beyond the gene matches. The CDR3, from cysteine to phenylalanine, totals 15 residues. The DNA shown is the 45-base CDR3, in frame from base 1. Sequences MGHRA (CDR1) and YSYEKL (CDR2) are obtained from the germline V gene. Collaborating institutions collected whole blood in K2EDTA tubes following their own protocols. For TCRbeta analysis, collaborators shipped samples in one of three forms: frozen whole blood, isolated PBMCs, or DNA extracted from either of those sample types. The sample originates from a study of blood T cell repertoires in COVID-19 (dated by TCRdb to about 2020). Study-wide context: The collaborator samples originated in the United States, Italy and Spain and spanned the acute and convalescent phases of COVID-19. The prospective study material was composed of cDNA or gDNA derived from T cells, B-cell-depleted T cells, or PBMCs. Subjects who had been exposed to COVID-19, were actively infected with it, or had recovered from it provided the deeply sampled blood TCRbeta repertoires that made up the dataset. The repertoires were made available in a free public database intended to serve as a resource for research on the immune response to SARS-CoV-2. Samples were obtained from the ongoing ImmuneRACE study (first 160 participants) and from roughly 1,300 subjects provided by 6 global collaborators. A de-identified subject ID, COVID-19 status, age in years and sex were almost always included in the sample metadata. Where available, HLA class I and class II types were obtained from metadata supplied by the sample provider rather than from assay-based typing. On the study overall, not on this receptor specifically: The amount of clinical and demographic metadata varied by source and participant and was provided uncurated.

TCRbeta CDR3 regions were amplified from genomic DNA by means of the immunoSEQ Assay, a bias-controlled multiplex PCR. The paper's processing steps were these. The number of nucleated cells in each sample was estimated from the amplification of reference gene primers within the assay. Sequence reads were collapsed and filtered to measure the absolute abundance of every unique TCRbeta CDR3 rearrangement. Productive Simpson clonality was computed per sample as the square root of Simpson's diversity index over productive rearrangements. Imported from immuneACCESS, the table was reduced by TCRdb to in-frame sequences with V and J called. These copies leave out some clones; in studies compared against another copy, an unresolved V gene accounts for under half, and the cause of the remainder is not known. The DNA gave D and trimming, while V, J and clone size come from that table. The sample table holds just under 85,000 clones, of which more than 85% were seen once. Of the sample, 8% falls within the top ten clones.

This sequence originates from a man of 80 years or more with active or convalescent COVID-19. The specimen sequenced was peripheral blood. Recombination connected TRBV4-1 to TRBJ2-1, with 10 middle bases fitting TRBD1. The CDR3 protein sequence reads: CASSRDRGGWNEQFF. The sequenced DNA: TGCGCCAGCAGTCGGGACAGGGGAGGTTGGAATGAGCAGTTCTTC.